Listed below are T cell receptor beta chains from one sample, sequenced in a study of T cell responses to AZD1222 COVID-19 vaccine. Method: immunoSEQ multiplex PCR; TCRdb's copy keeps in-frame clones and lacks some. The table lists approximately 88,000 clones, roughly 91% of them singletons. Sample: peripheral blood, taken 28 days after the second AZD1222 dose. All receptors derive from an adult who received the AZD1222 COVID-19 vaccine. Each CDR3 is given with its conserved first and last residue. The D gene is left open where the match is weak. Clone size appears in some rows only: once, few, many, or a class for an expanded clone.

V	D	size	J	CDR3	DNA
TRBV7-8	.	.	TRBJ2-1	CASSGRLYRGVDYNEQFF	TGTGCCAGCAGCGGCCGACTTTATCGGGGAGTGGACTACAATGAGCAGTTCTTC
TRBV2	.	.	TRBJ1-2	CASTRGSGYTF	TGTGCCAGCACTCGGGGTTCCGGCTACACCTTC
TRBV15	.	.	TRBJ1-4	CATSRDLGPTEKLFF	TGTGCCACCAGCAGAGATCTTGGTCCAACCGAAAAACTGTTTTTT
TRBV5-6	TRBD2	.	TRBJ2-7	CASSVYSGGRYEQYF	TGTGCCAGCAGCGTGTATAGCGGGGGAAGGTACGAGCAGTACTTC
TRBV12-3/TRBV12-4	TRBD1	.	TRBJ1-2	CASSWTGWDGYTF	TGTGCCAGCAGCTGGACAGGGTGGGATGGCTACACCTTC
TRBV7-8	TRBD1	.	TRBJ1-6	CASSLDRGWSPLHF	TGTGCCAGCAGCTTGGACAGGGGGTGGTCACCCCTCCACTTT
TRBV6-1	.	.	TRBJ1-1	CASSEARGRTGEAFF	TGTGCCAGCAGTGAAGCGCGGGGCAGAACAGGGGAAGCTTTCTTT
TRBV5-1	.	.	TRBJ1-4	CASSSGPRTTNEKLFF	TGCGCCAGCTCTTCGGGACCCCGAACCACTAATGAAAAACTGTTTTTT
TRBV12-3/TRBV12-4	.	.	TRBJ1-1	CASRLGGSTEAFF	TGTGCCAGCAGACTAGGGGGGAGCACTGAAGCTTTCTTT
TRBV5-6	.	.	TRBJ1-1	CASSLLVRMNTEAFF	TGTGCCAGCAGCTTGCTTGTCAGGATGAACACTGAAGCTTTCTTT
TRBV13	.	.	TRBJ1-5	CASSLGRGQPQHF	TGTGCCAGCAGCTTAGGCCGGGGGCAGCCCCAGCATTTT
TRBV6-5	TRBD2	.	TRBJ2-1	CASFSGGATYNEQFF	TGTGCCAGCTTTAGCGGGGGAGCAACCTACAATGAGCAGTTCTTC
TRBV2	.	medium-sized	TRBJ1-2	CASSEAGARDGYTF	TGTGCCAGCAGTGAAGCGGGAGCAAGGGATGGCTACACCTTC
TRBV30	.	.	TRBJ1-5	CAWSRTDVGNQPQHF	TGTGCCTGGAGCCGGACAGACGTTGGCAATCAGCCCCAGCATTTT
TRBV7-9	.	.	TRBJ2-7	CASSRRDPTNEQYF	TGTGCCAGCAGCCGCCGGGACCCTACGAACGAGCAGTACTTC
TRBV11-2	.	.	TRBJ2-1	CASSPGNRYNEQFF	TGTGCCAGCAGCCCAGGGAACAGATACAATGAGCAGTTCTTC
TRBV5-1	TRBD1	.	TRBJ2-7	CASSLAMTGPYEQYF	TGCGCCAGCAGCTTGGCTATGACAGGGCCCTACGAGCAGTACTTC
TRBV4-1	TRBD1	.	TRBJ1-2	CASSQGQGTLINYGYTF	TGCGCCAGCAGCCAGGGACAGGGGACACTCATTAACTATGGCTACACCTTC
TRBV2	.	.	TRBJ2-7	CASTQEESSYEQYF	TGTGCCAGCACCCAAGAGGAATCCTCCTACGAGCAGTACTTC
TRBV19	.	.	TRBJ1-1	CASSIDRGRGIFGGEAFF	TGTGCCAGTAGTATAGATCGGGGGAGGGGCATCTTTGGCGGTGAAGCTTTCTTT
TRBV20-1	.	.	TRBJ1-1	CSAEMNTEAFF	TGCAGTGCTGAGATGAACACTGAAGCTTTCTTT
TRBV4-1	.	.	TRBJ1-2	CASSQAHGGRDGYTF	TGCGCCAGCAGCCAGGCCCACGGTGGGCGCGATGGCTACACCTTC
TRBV27	.	once	TRBJ1-5	CASSSLGNQPQHF	TGTGCCAGCAGTTCACTGGGCAATCAGCCCCAGCATTTT
TRBV7-2	TRBD2	.	TRBJ2-1	CASSLSGGIYNEQFF	TGTGCCAGCAGTCTAAGCGGGGGAATTTACAATGAGCAGTTCTTC
TRBV7-6	TRBD1	.	TRBJ1-2	CASSPTALDRGGGYTF	TGTGCCAGCAGCCCTACGGCCCTTGACAGGGGAGGAGGCTACACCTTC
TRBV12-3/TRBV12-4	.	.	TRBJ1-5	CASSSDSLRPQHF	TGTGCCAGCAGTTCCGACAGTCTCCGGCCCCAGCATTTT
TRBV10-3	.	.	TRBJ1-5	CAISVDSNQPQHF	TGTGCCATCAGTGTCGATAGCAATCAGCCCCAGCATTTT
TRBV28	.	.	TRBJ1-1	CASSYGGPNTEAFF	TGTGCCAGCAGTTATGGGGGGCCGAACACTGAAGCTTTCTTT
TRBV12-3/TRBV12-4	.	.	TRBJ1-1	CASNVRINTEAFF	TGTGCCAGCAACGTAAGGATAAACACTGAAGCTTTCTTT
TRBV7-2	.	.	TRBJ1-3	CASSFLGVFGNTIYF	TGTGCCAGCAGCTTCCTCGGAGTTTTCGGAAACACCATATATTTT
TRBV30	.	.	TRBJ2-7	CAWTHSRYSSYEQYF	TGTGCCTGGACACATAGCAGGTATAGCTCCTACGAGCAGTACTTC
TRBV27	.	.	TRBJ1-1	CASSLFRNTEAFF	TGTGCCAGCAGTTTATTTCGAAACACTGAAGCTTTCTTT
TRBV2	.	.	TRBJ2-3	CASSSTRSSTDTQYF	TGTGCCAGCAGCTCAACACGGAGCAGCACAGATACGCAGTATTTT
TRBV4-1	TRBD1	.	TRBJ1-3	CASSQVGTGRNTIYF	TGCGCCAGCAGCCAGGTGGGGACAGGGCGAAACACCATATATTTT
TRBV29-1	.	.	TRBJ1-1	CSVGRGGLAEAFF	TGCAGCGTTGGTAGGGGGGGGTTGGCTGAAGCTTTCTTT
TRBV5-1	TRBD2	.	TRBJ2-5	CASSLSGTTGETQYF	TGCGCCAGCAGCTTGAGCGGGACGACCGGAGAGACCCAGTACTTC
TRBV2	.	once	TRBJ1-1	CASRFGVLTEAFF	TGTGCCAGCAGATTTGGGGTGCTCACTGAAGCTTTCTTT
TRBV3-1/TRBV3-2	.	.	TRBJ2-3	CASTLRGGATDTQYF	TGTGCCAGCACCCTCAGAGGCGGGGCCACAGATACGCAGTATTTT
TRBV5-4	TRBD2	.	TRBJ2-3	CASSLAGLAGTDTQYF	TGTGCCAGCAGCTTGGCCGGACTAGCGGGCACAGATACGCAGTATTTT
TRBV6-5	.	.	TRBJ2-1	CASSFPGHGEQFF	TGTGCCAGCAGTTTCCCGGGACATGGTGAGCAGTTCTTC
TRBV19	.	.	TRBJ1-1	CASRGWRDTEAFF	TGTGCCAGTAGGGGCTGGAGGGACACTGAAGCTTTCTTT
TRBV11-2	.	.	TRBJ2-1	CASSPLGVAGGKQFF	TGTGCCAGCAGCCCTTTAGGGGTCGCTGGTGGGAAGCAGTTCTTC
TRBV2	TRBD1	.	TRBJ2-7	CASRETGGSGYEQYF	TGTGCCAGCAGGGAGACAGGGGGTTCAGGCTACGAGCAGTACTTC
TRBV6-5	.	.	TRBJ1-5	CASRPGSNQPQHF	TGTGCCAGCAGACCGGGATCTAATCAGCCCCAGCATTTT
TRBV13	TRBD1	.	TRBJ1-1	CASSSYRGEAFF	TGTGCCAGCAGCTCGTACAGGGGTGAAGCTTTCTTT
TRBV7-3	.	.	TRBJ1-5	CASSQRMGQPQHF	TGTGCCAGCAGCCAGAGGATGGGGCAGCCCCAGCATTTT
TRBV5-8	.	few	TRBJ2-7	CASSQQGITVYEQYF	TGTGCCAGCAGCCAACAGGGAATTACGGTCTACGAGCAGTACTTC
TRBV19	TRBD2	.	TRBJ2-1	CASRELLAGEYEQFF	TGTGCCAGTAGAGAATTACTAGCGGGGGAATATGAGCAGTTCTTC
TRBV9	.	.	TRBJ2-2	CASSVATLSNTGELFF	TGTGCCAGCAGCGTAGCGACACTCTCGAACACCGGGGAGCTGTTTTTT
TRBV3-1/TRBV3-2	TRBD2	.	TRBJ2-7	CASSQGTLAGESYEQYF	TGTGCCAGCAGCCAAGGCACACTAGCGGGGGAATCCTACGAGCAGTACTTC
TRBV7-8	.	.	TRBJ1-2	CASSLEGQGLGYTF	TGTGCCAGCAGCTTAGAAGGGCAGGGGCTGGGCTACACCTTC
TRBV19	TRBD1	.	TRBJ1-1	CASSSGQVRAFF	TGTGCCAGTAGTTCGGGACAGGTCCGAGCTTTCTTT
TRBV5-4	.	.	TRBJ1-3	CASSLETRGNTIYF	TGTGCCAGCAGCTTGGAAACGCGGGGAAACACCATATATTTT
TRBV3-1/TRBV3-2	.	.	TRBJ1-2	CASSPRGARGYTF	TGTGCCAGCAGCCCACGGGGGGCGAGAGGCTACACCTTC
TRBV18	.	.	TRBJ2-3	CASSPAPAAGGHTQYF	TGTGCCAGCTCACCCGCCCCGGCGGCAGGGGGGCATACGCAGTATTTT
TRBV11-3	.	once	TRBJ1-5	CASSRGRQNNQPQHF	TGTGCCAGCAGCCGGGGTCGTCAAAACAATCAGCCCCAGCATTTT
TRBV6-5	.	.	TRBJ2-7	CASSSSVYEQYF	TGTGCCAGCAGTTCATCAGTCTACGAGCAGTACTTC